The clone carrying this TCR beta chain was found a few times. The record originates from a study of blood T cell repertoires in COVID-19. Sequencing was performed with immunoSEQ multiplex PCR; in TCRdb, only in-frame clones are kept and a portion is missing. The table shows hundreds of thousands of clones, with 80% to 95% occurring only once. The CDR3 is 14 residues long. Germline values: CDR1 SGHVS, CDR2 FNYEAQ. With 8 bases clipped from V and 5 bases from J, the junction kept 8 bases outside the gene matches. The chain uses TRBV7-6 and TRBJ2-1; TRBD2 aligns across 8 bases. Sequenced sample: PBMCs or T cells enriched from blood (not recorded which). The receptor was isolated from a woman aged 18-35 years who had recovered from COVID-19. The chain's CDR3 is CASSTGGGNNEQFF. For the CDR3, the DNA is TGTGCCAGCTCTACGGGGGGGGGAAACAATGAGCAGTTCTTC.